This T cell receptor beta chain was found in a study of tumor-infiltrating lymphocytes in primary liver carcinoma. The wider study: Stage T1-T3 N0M0 tumors measured roughly 4.2 to 10 cm at most. The study, taken as a whole, reports: Pairs comparing tumor with adjacent tissue or blood overlapped less than pairs drawn from tumor regions.

At least ten counts were recorded for this clonotype. What it binds is unknown. Trimming removed 0 bases from V and 6 bases from J; junction bases left unmatched: 10. This CDR3 is built from 18 residues. CDR1 is MNHEY and CDR2 is SVGAGI in the germline V gene. It was from approximately 20-30 mg of unsorted bulk tissue that RNA and DNA were co-extracted. Every tumor specimen contained over 85% viable tumor cells. The authors made TCR beta cDNA from about 500 ng total RNA with a constant-region primer. Modified slightly, ARM-PCR produced TCR beta libraries over three nested multiplex PCR rounds. Primers for the first two PCR rounds were TRBV1-TRBV30 forward primers and a C-beta reverse primer (around 11 cycles per round). TCRdb reprocessed the multiplex PCR reads with MiXCR, giving one entry per CDR3 protein. Of 100,000 or so distinct CDR3 sequences listed, around two thirds are singletons.

Sequences were obtained from liver tumor tissue from sampling region 5. Subset denoted: tumor region T5, tumor centre. J is TRBJ2-3 and V is TRBV6-5; TRBD2 aligns across 12 bases. The clonotype was recovered from a woman aged 55-70 years with primary liver carcinoma and hepatitis B virus infection. Written as DNA, the CDR3 is TGTGCCAGCAGTTACTCGGCCCCTCGGACTAGCGGGACTGATACGCAGTATTTT. This translates into CASSYSAPRTSGTDTQYF.